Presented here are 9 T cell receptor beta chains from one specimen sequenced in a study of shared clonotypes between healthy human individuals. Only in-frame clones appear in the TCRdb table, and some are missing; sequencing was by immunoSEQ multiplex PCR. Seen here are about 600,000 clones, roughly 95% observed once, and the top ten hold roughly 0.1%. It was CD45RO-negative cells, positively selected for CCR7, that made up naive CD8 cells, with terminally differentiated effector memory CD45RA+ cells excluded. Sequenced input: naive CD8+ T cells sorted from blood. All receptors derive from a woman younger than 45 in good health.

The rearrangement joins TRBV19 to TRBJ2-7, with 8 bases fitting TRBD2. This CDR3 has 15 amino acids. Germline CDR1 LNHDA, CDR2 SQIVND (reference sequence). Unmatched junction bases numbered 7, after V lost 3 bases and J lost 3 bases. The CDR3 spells CASSMFLAGIYEQYF. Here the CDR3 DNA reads TGTGCCAGTAGTATGTTCCTAGCGGGTATCTACGAGCAGTACTTC.

Here the CDR3 reads CASTGQGLEKLFF. The CDR3 DNA is TGTGCCAGCACGGGACAGGGCCTTGAAAAACTGTTTTTT. The gene calls are TRBV27 and TRBJ1-4, with 9 bases lining up with TRBD1. The trim removed 7 bases at V and 7 bases at J, leaving 4 bases unmatched. The CDR3 has 13 amino acids. Looked up from germline, CDR1 is MNHEY and CDR2 is SMNVEV (reference sequence).

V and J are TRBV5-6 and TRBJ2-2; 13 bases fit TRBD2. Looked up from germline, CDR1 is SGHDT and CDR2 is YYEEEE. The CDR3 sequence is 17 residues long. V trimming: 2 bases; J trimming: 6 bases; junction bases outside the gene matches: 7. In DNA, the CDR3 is TGTGCCAGCAGCTTATGGACTAGCGGGAGTATAGCCGGGGAGCTGTTTTTT. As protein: CASSLWTSGSIAGELFF.

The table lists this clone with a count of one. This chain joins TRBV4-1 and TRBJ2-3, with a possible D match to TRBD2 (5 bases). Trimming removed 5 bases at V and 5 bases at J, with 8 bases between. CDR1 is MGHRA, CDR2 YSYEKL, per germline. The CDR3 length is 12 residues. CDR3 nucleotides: TGCGCCAGCAGCGCTGGAGGAGATACGCAGTATTTT. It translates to CASSAGGDTQYF.

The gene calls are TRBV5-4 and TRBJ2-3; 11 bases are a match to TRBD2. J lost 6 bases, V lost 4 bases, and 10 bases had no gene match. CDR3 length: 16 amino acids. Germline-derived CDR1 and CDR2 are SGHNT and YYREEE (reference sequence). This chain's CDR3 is CASSPLTSGSGDTQYF. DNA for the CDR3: TGTGCCAGCAGCCCACTCACTAGCGGGAGTGGCGATACGCAGTATTTT.

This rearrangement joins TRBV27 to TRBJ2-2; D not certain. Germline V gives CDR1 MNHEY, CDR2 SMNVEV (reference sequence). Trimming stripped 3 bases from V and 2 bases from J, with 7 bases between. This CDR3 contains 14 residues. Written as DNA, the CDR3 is TGTGCCAGCAGTTTCGGATTTAACACCGGGGAGCTGTTTTTT. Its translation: CASSFGFNTGELFF.

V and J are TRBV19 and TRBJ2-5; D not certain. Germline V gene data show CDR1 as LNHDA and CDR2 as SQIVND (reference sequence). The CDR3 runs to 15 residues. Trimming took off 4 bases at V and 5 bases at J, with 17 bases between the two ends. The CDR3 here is CASSSKGFWIETQYF. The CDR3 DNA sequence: TGTGCCAGTAGTAGCAAAGGTTTCTGGATCGAGACCCAGTACTTC.

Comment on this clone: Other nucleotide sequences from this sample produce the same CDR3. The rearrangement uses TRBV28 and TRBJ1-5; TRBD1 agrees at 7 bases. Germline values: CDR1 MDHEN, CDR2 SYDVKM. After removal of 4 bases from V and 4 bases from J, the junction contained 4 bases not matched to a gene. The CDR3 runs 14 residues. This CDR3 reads CASSSRQGNQPQHF. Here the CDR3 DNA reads TGTGCCAGCAGTTCCCGACAGGGTAATCAGCCCCAGCATTTT.

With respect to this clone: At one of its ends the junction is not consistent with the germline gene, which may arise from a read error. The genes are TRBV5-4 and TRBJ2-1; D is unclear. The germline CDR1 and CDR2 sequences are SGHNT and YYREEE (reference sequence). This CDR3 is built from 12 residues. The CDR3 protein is CASNLFQDEQFF. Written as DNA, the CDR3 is TGTGCCAGCAACTTGTTTCAAGATGAGCAGTTCTTC.